This T cell receptor (beta chain) was profiled in a study of blood T cell repertoires in COVID-19. Study-wide context: Samples of COVID-19 (acute and convalescent) were obtained from the United States, Italy and Spain. The cDNA or gDNA used as material had been derived from T cells, B-cell-depleted T cells, or PBMCs.

Source study methods: By means of reference gene primer amplification, nucleated cell counts were estimated. Clones were sequenced by immunoSEQ multiplex PCR, and TCRdb holds only the in-frame ones, with some missing. The V and J calls and clone size come from that table; D and trimming were worked out from the DNA. The sample carries roughly 71,000 clones, 70% to 90% recorded once. Trimming took off 4 bases at V and 6 bases at J, with 6 bases between the two ends. Germline CDR1 and CDR2: SQVTM and ANQGSEA. The CDR3 is made up of 10 amino acids. The chain has TRBV29-1 and TRBJ1-2; no clear D. Specimen: peripheral blood. The receptor was derived from a man aged 50-60 years with acute or convalescent COVID-19. For the CDR3, the DNA is TGCAGCGTTGCCGGGAATGGCTACACCTTC. Translation gives CSVAGNGYTF.